The 20 T cell receptor beta chains in this list originate from one sample, sequenced in a study of control samples from healthy donors and cancer patients. This table comes from immunoSEQ multiplex PCR, and its TCRdb copy is limited to in-frame clones, with some not included. The data contain approximately 100,000 clones, around nine tenths of them singletons. Material: blood. The receptors were sampled from a man aged 25 to 45 in good health.

Notes on this clone: In the same sample, other DNA sequences code for this CDR3. The chain recombines TRBV24-1 with TRBJ2-5; 13 bases fit TRBD2. The J segment lost 4 bases and the V segment lost 0 bases, leaving 4 bases of the junction unmatched. The CDR3 covers 17 residues. Germline CDR1 and CDR2: KGHDR and SFDVKD. The DNA for the CDR3 is TGTGCCACCAGTGATTTGGAGACTAGCGGGGGGTTAGAGACCCAGTACTTC. It translates to CATSDLETSGGLETQYF.

The chain couples TRBV2 to TRBJ1-5, with a weak D call TRBD1 (6 bases). Trimming cost V 7 bases and J 5 bases, with 9 bases left between them. The V gene's germline CDR1 is SNHLY and CDR2 FYNNEI. This CDR3 is 12 amino acids long. CDR3 nucleotide sequence: TGTGCCAGCAAAGGGGGTTATCAGCCCCAGCATTTT. Its translation: CASKGGYQPQHF.

This clone was recorded only once. The chain combines TRBV4-2 with TRBJ1-6; D is uncertain. V shed 4 bases and J shed 4 bases, with 11 bases lying between them. The CDR3 extends over 15 amino acids. Germline V gene lookup returns CDR1 LGHNA and CDR2 YNFKEQ. DNA for the CDR3: TGTGCCAGCAGCCCCGGACGGGATTATAATTCACCCCTCCACTTT. It encodes CASSPGRDYNSPLHF.

The rearrangement uses TRBV7-6 and TRBJ2-2; D remains ambiguous. CDR3 length: 16 residues. The V end was cut by 1 base, the J end by 2 bases, with 11 bases between. The V gene's germline CDR1 is SGHVS and CDR2 FNYEAQ. In nucleotides, the CDR3 is TGTGCCAGCAGCTTAGAGAGAGGTTCCAACACCGGGGAGCTGTTTTTT. Protein product: CASSLERGSNTGELFF.

The rearrangement joins TRBV5-1 to TRBJ1-5; the D gene is possibly TRBD1 (6 bases). The CDR3 contains 15 residues. CDR1 and CDR2 from the germline V gene are SGHRS and YFSETQ. The germline V and J ends were trimmed by 3 bases and 1 base, with 11 bases remaining between them. This chain's CDR3 is CASSSQGLSNQPQHF. The CDR3 nucleotides are TGCGCCAGCAGCTCTCAGGGGCTAAGCAATCAGCCCCAGCATTTT.

The chain employs TRBV6-6 and TRBJ2-3; 9 bases match TRBD1. V gave up 2 bases and J gave up 3 bases; unmatched junction bases: 6. There are 16 residues in the CDR3. The germline V gene has CDR1 MNHNY and CDR2 SVGAGI (reference sequence). The CDR3 region has the DNA TGTGCCAGCAGTTACACAGGGGGCCCCCGGACAGATACGCAGTATTTT. It encodes CASSYTGGPRTDTQYF.

The J gene is TRBJ1-2, the V gene TRBV7-9; D remains ambiguous. The germline V gene has CDR1 SEHNR and CDR2 FQNEAQ (reference sequence). The CDR3 length is 12 residues. V gave up 5 bases and J gave up 5 bases, with 9 bases separating them. The CDR3 DNA is TGTGCCAGCAGCCCGTCCGGGTATGGCTACACCTTC. Its protein is CASSPSGYGYTF.

V gene TRBV24-1 combines with J gene TRBJ1-1; a possible D gene is TRBD1 (6 bases). The CDR3 covers 18 residues. Per the germline V gene, CDR1 is KGHDR and CDR2 is SFDVKD. Between the trimmed V and J ends, which lost 0 bases and 0 bases, there was a span of 16 bases. As DNA, the CDR3 is TGTGCCACCAGTGATTTGACAGGGAGGAACGTTATGAACACTGAAGCTTTCTTT. It specifies CATSDLTGRNVMNTEAFF.

The table lists this clone with a count of one. The chain is built from TRBV30 and TRBJ2-5; D call uncertain. Trimming cost V 5 bases and J 5 bases, with 6 bases left between them. The CDR3 has 10 residues. Per the germline V gene, CDR1 is GTSNPN and CDR2 is SVGIG (reference sequence). The CDR3 spells CAWGRETQYF. CDR3 DNA sequence: TGTGCCTGGGGAAGGGAGACCCAGTACTTC. The full variable domain, with the rest looked up from reference TRBV30 and TRBJ2-5, is SQTIHQWPATLVQPVGSPLSLECTVEGTSNPNLYWYRQAAGRGLQLLFYSVGIGQISSEVPQNLSASRPQDRQFILSSKKLLLSDSGFYLCAWGRETQYFGPGTRLLVL.

This clone has only one observation. This chain connects TRBV7-2 to TRBJ1-2; D perhaps matches TRBD1 (6 bases). Per germline, CDR1 SGHTA and CDR2 FQGNSA. CDR3 length: 14 residues. The V end lost 5 bases, the J end lost 0 bases, and 10 bases lay between the germline ends. CDR3 region: CASSPRDTNYGYTF. The CDR3 DNA follows: TGTGCCAGCAGCCCCCGGGACACTAACTATGGCTACACCTTC.

The chain joins TRBV5-1 to TRBJ2-3; 9 positions match TRBD2. The junction had 12 bases not matched to a gene; V was cut back by 6 bases and J by 4 bases. This CDR3 contains 16 residues. Germline V gene sequence: CDR1 SGHRS, CDR2 YFSETQ. The CDR3 sequence is CASTLNSGGLADTQYF. The CDR3, as DNA: TGCGCCAGCACCCTAAACAGCGGGGGGTTGGCAGATACGCAGTATTTT. Using reference TRBV5-1 and TRBJ2-3 for the parts outside the CDR3, the full variable domain is KAGVTQTPRYLIKTRGQQVTLSCSPISGHRSVSWYQQTPGQGLQFLFEYFSETQRNKGNFPGRFSGRQFSNSRSEMNVSTLELGDSALYLCASTLNSGGLADTQYFGPGTRLTVL.

This rearrangement joins TRBV6-6 to TRBJ1-4; no clear D gene. CDR1 is MNHNY, CDR2 SVGAGI, per germline (reference sequence). V gave up 2 bases and J gave up 7 bases, with 11 bases separating them. The CDR3 totals 14 residues. CDR3 bases: TGTGCCAGCAGTTACGGAGATGGCGCTGAAAAACTGTTTTTT. Its translation: CASSYGDGAEKLFF.

This clone was counted once. The V and J genes are TRBV7-2 and TRBJ2-5, with D possibly being TRBD1 (5 bases). The V gene lost 2 bases and the J gene lost 5 bases, with 12 bases spanning the gap. The V gene's germline CDR1 is SGHTA and CDR2 FQGNSA. The CDR3 runs to 14 residues. CDR3 in amino acids: CASSLRRGWETQYF. Here the CDR3 DNA reads TGTGCCAGCAGCTTAAGAAGGGGTTGGGAGACCCAGTACTTC.

The chain has TRBV12-3 or TRBV12-4 and TRBJ1-1; the D gene is possibly TRBD1 (6 bases). The CDR3 runs to 13 residues. V lost 6 bases, J lost 2 bases, and 10 bases lay in between. In DNA form, the CDR3 reads TGTGCCAGCAGAGGACAGTCCAACACTGAAGCTTTCTTT. This translates into CASRGQSNTEAFF.

The rearrangement uses TRBV5-1 and TRBJ2-3; D possibly corresponds to TRBD2 (7 bases). Trimming stripped 2 bases from V and 3 bases from J, with 10 bases between. Germline V gene data show CDR1 as SGHRS and CDR2 as YFSETQ. CDR3 length: 14 residues. CDR3 sequence: CASSFEGGTDTQYF. In DNA, the CDR3 is TGCGCCAGCAGCTTCGAGGGGGGGACAGATACGCAGTATTTT. The whole variable domain, remainder taken from reference TRBV5-1 and TRBJ2-3, is KAGVTQTPRYLIKTRGQQVTLSCSPISGHRSVSWYQQTPGQGLQFLFEYFSETQRNKGNFPGRFSGRQFSNSRSEMNVSTLELGDSALYLCASSFEGGTDTQYFGPGTRLTVL.

The chain recombines TRBV5-1 with TRBJ2-2; unclear D gene. Looked up from germline, CDR1 is SGHRS and CDR2 is YFSETQ. The CDR3 is 19 amino acids. Trimming removed 4 bases at V and 1 base at J, with 23 bases between. The CDR3 nucleotides are TGCGCCAGCAGCCTTGGAATACGGTTAGCAGTCTTGAACACCGGGGAGCTGTTTTTT. Translated, it gives CASSLGIRLAVLNTGELFF.

V usage is TRBV6-5 and J usage is TRBJ1-2; TRBD1 aligns across 11 bases. Trimming took 0 bases from V and 3 from J; bases not matched to a gene: 3. Germline loops: CDR1 MNHEY, CDR2 SVGAGI. This CDR3 contains 16 residues. CDR3 loop: CASSYSLGQGDYGYTF. CDR3 DNA sequence: TGTGCCAGCAGTTACTCGTTGGGACAGGGGGACTATGGCTACACCTTC.

As DNA, the CDR3 is TGTGCCACAAGGGGGGGAGTATCAACTAATGAAAAACTGTTTTTT. This codes for CATRGGVSTNEKLFF. The chain employs TRBV7-9 and TRBJ1-4, with D possibly matching TRBD1 (6 bases). The CDR3 contains 15 residues. V lost 10 bases, J lost 0 bases, and 15 bases lay in between. Germline values: CDR1 SEHNR, CDR2 FQNEAQ (reference sequence).

J is TRBJ2-1 and V is TRBV2; D uncertain. The germline V gene encodes CDR1 SNHLY and CDR2 FYNNEI. CDR3 size: 13 residues. Trimming stripped 4 bases from V and 11 bases from J, with 15 bases between. This CDR3 reads CASSVFIQEQQFF. The CDR3 DNA reads as TGTGCCAGCAGTGTATTTATTCAGGAACAGCAGTTCTTC. Drawing the rest from reference TRBV2 and TRBJ2-1, the complete variable domain is EPEVTQTPSHQVTQMGQEVILRCVPISNHLYFYWYRQILGQKVEFLVSFYNNEISEKSEIFDDQFSVERPDGSNFTLKIRSTKLEDSAMYFCASSVFIQEQQFFGPGTRLTVL.

The rearrangement links TRBV4-1 to TRBJ1-5; D unresolved. The CDR3 is 15 residues long. The ends were cut back, 1 base at V and 3 bases at J, with 10 bases in the middle. Germline CDR1 reads MGHRA; CDR2 reads YSYEKL. The CDR3 nucleotides read TGCGCCAGCAGCCAAGGAATACAGCTCAATCAGCCCCAGCATTTT. It translates to CASSQGIQLNQPQHF.